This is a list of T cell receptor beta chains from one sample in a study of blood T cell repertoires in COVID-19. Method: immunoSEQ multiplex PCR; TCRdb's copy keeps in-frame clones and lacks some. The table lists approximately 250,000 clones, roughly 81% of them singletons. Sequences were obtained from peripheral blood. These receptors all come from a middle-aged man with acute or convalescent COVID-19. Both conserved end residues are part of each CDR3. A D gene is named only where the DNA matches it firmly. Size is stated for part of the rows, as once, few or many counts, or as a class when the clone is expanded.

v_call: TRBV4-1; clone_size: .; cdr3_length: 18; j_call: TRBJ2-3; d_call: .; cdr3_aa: CASSPRIPSYPSTDTQYF; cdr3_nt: TGCGCCAGCAGCCCAAGAATCCCCAGTTACCCTAGCACAGATACGCAGTATTTT
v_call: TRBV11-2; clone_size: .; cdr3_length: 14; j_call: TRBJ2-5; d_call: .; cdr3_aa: CASSSYRGPETQYF; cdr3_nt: TGTGCCAGCAGCTCTTATCGGGGTCCGGAGACCCAGTACTTC
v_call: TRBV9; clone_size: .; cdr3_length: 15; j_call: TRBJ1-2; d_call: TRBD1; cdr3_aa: CASSPGGIANYGYTF; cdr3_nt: TGTGCCAGCAGCCCAGGGGGGATAGCTAACTATGGCTACACCTTC
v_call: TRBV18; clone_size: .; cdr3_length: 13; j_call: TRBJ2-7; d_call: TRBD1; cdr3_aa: CASSLRDSDEQYF; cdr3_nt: TGTGCCAGCTCACTCAGGGACAGTGACGAGCAGTACTTC
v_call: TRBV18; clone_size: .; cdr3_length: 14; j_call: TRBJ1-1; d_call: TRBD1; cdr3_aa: CASSPGTGNTEAFF; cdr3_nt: TGTGCCAGCTCACCAGGGACAGGTAACACTGAAGCTTTCTTT
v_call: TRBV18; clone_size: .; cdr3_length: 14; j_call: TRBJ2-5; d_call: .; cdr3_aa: CASSPRLGQETQYF; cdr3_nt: TGTGCCAGCTCACCAAGGCTCGGACAGGAGACCCAGTACTTC
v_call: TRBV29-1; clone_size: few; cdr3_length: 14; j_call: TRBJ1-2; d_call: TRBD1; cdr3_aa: CSVWTGGLNYGYTF; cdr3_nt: TGCAGCGTTTGGACAGGGGGCCTAAACTATGGCTACACCTTC
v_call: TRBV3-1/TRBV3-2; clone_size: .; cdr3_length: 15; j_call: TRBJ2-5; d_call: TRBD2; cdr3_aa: CASSHRTAGGETQYF; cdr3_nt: TGTGCCAGCAGCCATAGGACAGCGGGGGGGGAGACCCAGTACTTC
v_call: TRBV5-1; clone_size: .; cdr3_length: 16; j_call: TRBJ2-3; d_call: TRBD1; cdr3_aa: CASSLAGRGLVDTQYF; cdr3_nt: TGCGCCAGCAGCTTAGCTGGCAGGGGGCTGGTAGATACGCAGTATTTT
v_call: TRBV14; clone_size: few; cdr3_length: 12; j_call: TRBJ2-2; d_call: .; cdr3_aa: CASSQRTGELFF; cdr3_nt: TGTGCCAGCAGCCAACGCACCGGGGAGCTGTTTTTT
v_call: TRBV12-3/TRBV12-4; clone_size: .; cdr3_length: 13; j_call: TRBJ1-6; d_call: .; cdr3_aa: CASSLQINSPLHF; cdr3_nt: TGTGCCAGCAGTTTGCAGATTAATTCACCCCTCCACTTT
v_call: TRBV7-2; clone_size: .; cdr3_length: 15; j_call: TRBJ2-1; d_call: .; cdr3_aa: CASSPDGDSYNEQFF; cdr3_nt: TGTGCCAGCAGCCCAGACGGGGACTCCTACAATGAGCAGTTCTTC
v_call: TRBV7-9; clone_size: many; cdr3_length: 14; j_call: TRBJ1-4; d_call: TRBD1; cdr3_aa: CASSQTGTNEKLFF; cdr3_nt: TGTGCCAGCAGCCAGACAGGGACTAATGAAAAACTGTTTTTT
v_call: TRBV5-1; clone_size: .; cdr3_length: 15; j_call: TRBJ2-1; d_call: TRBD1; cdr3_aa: CASSLEGQEYNEQFF; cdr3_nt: TGCGCCAGCAGCTTGGAGGGACAGGAGTACAATGAGCAGTTCTTC
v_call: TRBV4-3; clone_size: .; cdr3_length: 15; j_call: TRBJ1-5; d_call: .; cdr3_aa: CASSQQTGGQQPQHF; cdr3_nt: TGCGCCAGCAGCCAACAGACCGGGGGGCAACAGCCCCAGCATTTT
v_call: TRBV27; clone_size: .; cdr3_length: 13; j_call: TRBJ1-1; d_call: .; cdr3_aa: CASSFGGATEAFF; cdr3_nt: TGTGCCAGCAGTTTTGGTGGGGCCACTGAAGCTTTCTTT
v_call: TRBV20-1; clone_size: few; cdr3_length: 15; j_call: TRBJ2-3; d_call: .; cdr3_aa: CSASPHSPRTDTQYF; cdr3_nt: TGCAGTGCTAGTCCCCATAGTCCCCGCACAGATACGCAGTATTTT
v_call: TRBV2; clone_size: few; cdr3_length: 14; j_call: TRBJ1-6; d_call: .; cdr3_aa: CASKAGRGYSPLHF; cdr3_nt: TGTGCCAGCAAAGCTGGCAGGGGTTATTCACCCCTCCACTTT
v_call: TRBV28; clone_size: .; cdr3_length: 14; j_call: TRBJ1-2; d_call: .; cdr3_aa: CASSLFGQNYGYTF; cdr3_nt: TGTGCCAGCAGTTTGTTCGGACAGAACTATGGCTACACCTTC
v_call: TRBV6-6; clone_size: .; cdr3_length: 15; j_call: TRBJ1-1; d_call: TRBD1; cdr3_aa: CASTYGGGMNTEAFF; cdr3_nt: TGTGCCAGCACTTATGGAGGGGGCATGAACACTGAAGCTTTCTTT
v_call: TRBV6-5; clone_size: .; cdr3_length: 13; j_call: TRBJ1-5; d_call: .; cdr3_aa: CASSPGGNQPQHF; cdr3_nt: TGTGCCAGCAGTCCCGGGGGTAATCAGCCCCAGCATTTT
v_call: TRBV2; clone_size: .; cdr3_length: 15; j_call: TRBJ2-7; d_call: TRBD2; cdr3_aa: CASRARSGGAYEQYF; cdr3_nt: TGTGCCAGCAGGGCTAGAAGCGGGGGAGCCTACGAGCAGTACTTC
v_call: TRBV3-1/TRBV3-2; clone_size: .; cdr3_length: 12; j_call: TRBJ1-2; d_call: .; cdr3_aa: CASSQPGYGYTF; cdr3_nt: TGTGCCAGCAGCCAACCAGGGTATGGCTACACCTTC
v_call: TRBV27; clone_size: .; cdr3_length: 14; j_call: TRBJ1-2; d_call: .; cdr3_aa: CASSLSGGLYGYTF; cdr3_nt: TGTGCCAGCAGTTTATCGGGCGGACTCTATGGCTACACCTTC
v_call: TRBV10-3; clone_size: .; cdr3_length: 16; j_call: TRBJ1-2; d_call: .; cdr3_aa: CAISESTNPTGYGYTF; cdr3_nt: TGTGCCATCAGTGAGTCGACTAATCCCACAGGGTATGGCTACACCTTC
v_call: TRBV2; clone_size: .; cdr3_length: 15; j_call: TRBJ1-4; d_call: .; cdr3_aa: CASSADRRSNEKLFF; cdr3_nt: TGTGCCAGCAGTGCCGACAGGCGGTCAAATGAAAAACTGTTTTTT
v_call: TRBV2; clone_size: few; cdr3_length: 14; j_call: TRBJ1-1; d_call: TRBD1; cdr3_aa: CASSEARTTGRAFF; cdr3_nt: TGTGCCAGCAGTGAAGCGCGGACGACAGGGCGGGCTTTCTTT
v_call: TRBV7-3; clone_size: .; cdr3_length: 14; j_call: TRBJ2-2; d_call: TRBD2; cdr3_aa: CASQLAGGSGELFF; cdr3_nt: TGTGCCAGCCAACTAGCGGGGGGTTCCGGGGAGCTGTTTTTT
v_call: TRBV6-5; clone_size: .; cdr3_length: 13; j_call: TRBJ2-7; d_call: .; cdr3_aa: CASSYLTGYEQYF; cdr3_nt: TGTGCCAGCAGTTACCTCACAGGGTACGAGCAGTACTTC
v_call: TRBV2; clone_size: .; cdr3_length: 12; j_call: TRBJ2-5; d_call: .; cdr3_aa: CASSVQAETQYF; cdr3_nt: TGTGCCAGCAGTGTCCAGGCTGAGACCCAGTACTTC
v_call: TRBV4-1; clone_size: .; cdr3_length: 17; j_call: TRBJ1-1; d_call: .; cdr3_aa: CASSQDRGGPLNTEAFF; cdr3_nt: TGCGCCAGCAGCCAAGATAGGGGGGGGCCCTTGAACACTGAAGCTTTCTTT
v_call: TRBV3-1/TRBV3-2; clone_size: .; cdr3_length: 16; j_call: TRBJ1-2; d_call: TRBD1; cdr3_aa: CASSQVATGVNYGYTF; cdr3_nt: TGTGCCAGCAGCCAAGTAGCGACAGGGGTAAACTATGGCTACACCTTC
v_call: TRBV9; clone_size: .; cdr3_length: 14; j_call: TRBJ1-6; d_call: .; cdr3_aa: CASSVEGYNSPLHF; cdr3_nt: TGTGCCAGCAGCGTAGAGGGGTATAATTCACCCCTCCACTTT